This TCR beta chain was identified during a study of identical twins. General study findings and limits: The study drew conclusions from cross-sectional statistical analysis, not from following the same donors.

The cDNA had a unique molecular identifier and a template-switch universal primer site. One entry per CDR3 protein results from TCRdb running MiXCR on the 5' RACE reads. The sample comprises more than 400,000 distinct CDR3 sequences, approximately 16% of which are singletons, and less than 0.5% rests with the top ten. Germline values: CDR1 MNHEY, CDR2 SMNVEV (reference sequence). The CDR3 totals 16 residues. Trimming removed 4 bases at V and 2 bases at J, with 15 bases between. A note on this clonotype: Its antigen is undetermined.

This sample was shared with a second study, whose subject was yellow fever vaccine responses in identical twins.

Sample: CD4+ T cells sorted from blood. This chain connects TRBV27 to TRBJ2-1; TRBD2 might be the D (6 bases). This clonotype was sampled from a woman under 30 in good health. The CDR3 nucleotides read TGTGCCAGCAGTTCGGGACTCTCATTAGCCTACAATGAGCAGTTCTTC. Translating it yields CASSSGLSLAYNEQFF.